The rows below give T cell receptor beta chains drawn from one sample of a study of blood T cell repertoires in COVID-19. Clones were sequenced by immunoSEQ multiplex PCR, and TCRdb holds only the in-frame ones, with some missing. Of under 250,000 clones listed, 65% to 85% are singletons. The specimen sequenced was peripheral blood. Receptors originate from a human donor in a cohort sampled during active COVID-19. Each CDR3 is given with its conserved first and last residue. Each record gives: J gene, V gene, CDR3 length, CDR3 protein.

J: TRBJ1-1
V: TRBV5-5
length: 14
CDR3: CASSFWGPNTEAFF

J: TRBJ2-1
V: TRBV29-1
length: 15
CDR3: CSVDTSGTLRGHRFF

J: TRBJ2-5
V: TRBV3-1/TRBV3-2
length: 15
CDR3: CASSQDQGTRGTQYF

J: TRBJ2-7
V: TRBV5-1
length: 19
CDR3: CASSLWRKTSGTAGYEQYF

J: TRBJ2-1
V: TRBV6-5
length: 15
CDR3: CASTQGEPSYNEQFF

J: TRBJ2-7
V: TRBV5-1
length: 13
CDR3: CASRLAGAYEQYF

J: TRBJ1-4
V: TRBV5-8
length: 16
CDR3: CASSLGSGASNEKLFF

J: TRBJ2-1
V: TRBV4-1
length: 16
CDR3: CASSLGTSVSSNEQFF

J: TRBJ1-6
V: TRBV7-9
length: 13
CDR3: CASSRDRDSPLHF

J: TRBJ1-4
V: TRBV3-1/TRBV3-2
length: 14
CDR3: CASSQVTGSEKLFF

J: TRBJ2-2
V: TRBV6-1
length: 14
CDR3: CASSERLVTGELFF

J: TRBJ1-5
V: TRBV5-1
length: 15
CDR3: CASSPEVGANQPQHF

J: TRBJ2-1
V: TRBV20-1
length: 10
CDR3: CSASGYEQFF

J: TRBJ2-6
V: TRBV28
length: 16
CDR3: CASSGTGDSGANVLTF

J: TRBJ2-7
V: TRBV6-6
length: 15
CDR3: CASSYETGGGYEQYF

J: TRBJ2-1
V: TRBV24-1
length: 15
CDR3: CATGKSAGLGNEQFF

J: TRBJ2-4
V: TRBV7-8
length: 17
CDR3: CASSLVAGESAKNIQYF

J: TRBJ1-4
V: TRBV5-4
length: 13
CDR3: CASSSAGTEKLFF

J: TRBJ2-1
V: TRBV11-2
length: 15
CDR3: CASLGDQPSYNEQFF

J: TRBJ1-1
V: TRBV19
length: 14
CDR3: CASSILSGNTEAFF

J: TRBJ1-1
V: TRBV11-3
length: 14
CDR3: CASSTGGSNTEAFF

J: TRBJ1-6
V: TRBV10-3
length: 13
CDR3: CAIREQGGSPLHF

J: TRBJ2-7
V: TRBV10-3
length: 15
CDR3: CAISRGAQGRGEQYF

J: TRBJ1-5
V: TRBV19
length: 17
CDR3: CASSRTGGTLGNQPQHF

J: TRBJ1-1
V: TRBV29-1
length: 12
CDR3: CSVGQLNTEAFF

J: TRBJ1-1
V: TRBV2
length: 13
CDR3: CASLGGADTEAFF

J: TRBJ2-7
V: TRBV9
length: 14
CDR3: CASSAQGGFYEQYF